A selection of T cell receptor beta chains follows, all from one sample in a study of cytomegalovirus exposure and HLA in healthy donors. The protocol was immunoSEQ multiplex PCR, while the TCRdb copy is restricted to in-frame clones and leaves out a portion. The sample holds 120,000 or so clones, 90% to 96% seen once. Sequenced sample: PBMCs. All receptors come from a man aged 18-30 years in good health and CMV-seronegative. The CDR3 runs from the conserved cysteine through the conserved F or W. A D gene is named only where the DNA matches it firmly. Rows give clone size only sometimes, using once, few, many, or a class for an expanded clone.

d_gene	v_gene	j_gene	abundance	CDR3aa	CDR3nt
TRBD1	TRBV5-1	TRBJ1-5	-	CASSGGQGEQPQHF	TGCGCCAGCAGCGGCGGACAGGGGGAACAGCCCCAGCATTTT
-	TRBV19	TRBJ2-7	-	CASNGWFGLDEQYF	TGTGCCAGTAATGGTTGGTTTGGGCTCGACGAGCAGTACTTC
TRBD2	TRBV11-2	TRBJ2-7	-	CASSEREVYEQYF	TGTGCCAGCAGTGAGCGGGAGGTTTACGAGCAGTACTTC
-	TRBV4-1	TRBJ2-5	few	CASSQALRRRFVQETQYF	TGCGCCAGCAGCCAAGCCCTGAGGAGGCGATTCGTCCAAGAGACCCAGTACTTC
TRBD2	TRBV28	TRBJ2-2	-	CASSLPVGLAGGRHTGELFF	TGTGCCAGCAGTTTACCAGTGGGACTAGCGGGAGGAAGACACACCGGGGAGCTGTTTTTT
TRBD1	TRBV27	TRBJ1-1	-	CASALQGSVTEAFF	TGTGCCAGCGCCCTACAGGGGAGTGTCACTGAAGCTTTCTTT
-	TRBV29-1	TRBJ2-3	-	CSVEIGDTQYF	TGCAGCGTTGAGATCGGAGATACGCAGTATTTT
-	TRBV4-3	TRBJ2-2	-	CASSQEAAPNTGELFF	TGCGCCAGCAGCCAAGAGGCGGCACCGAACACCGGGGAGCTGTTTTTT
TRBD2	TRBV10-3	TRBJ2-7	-	CAISVAGTNEQYF	TGTGCCATCAGTGTGGCAGGGACTAACGAGCAGTACTTC
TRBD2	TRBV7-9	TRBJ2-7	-	CASSLVTSGRNEQYF	TGTGCCAGCAGCTTAGTGACTAGCGGGAGAAACGAGCAGTACTTC
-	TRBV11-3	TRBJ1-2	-	CASSFTVDGYGYTF	TGTGCCAGCAGCTTCACAGTGGATGGCTATGGCTACACCTTC
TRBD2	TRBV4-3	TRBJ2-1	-	CASSPSGMSSYNEQFF	TGCGCCAGCAGCCCTAGCGGGATGAGCTCCTACAATGAGCAGTTCTTC
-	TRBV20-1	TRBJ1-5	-	CSASGGQPQHF	TGCAGTGCTAGCGGGGGGCAGCCCCAGCATTTT
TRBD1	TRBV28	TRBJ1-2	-	CASTKQGAVGYTF	TGTGCCAGCACCAAACAGGGGGCAGTTGGCTACACCTTC
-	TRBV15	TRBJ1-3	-	CATSRGAGTGNTIYF	TGTGCCACCAGCAGAGGGGCAGGGACTGGAAACACCATATATTTT
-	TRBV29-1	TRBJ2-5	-	CSVGKETQYF	TGCAGCGTTGGTAAAGAGACCCAGTACTTC
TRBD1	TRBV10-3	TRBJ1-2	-	CAISAGQGRFNYGYTF	TGTGCCATCAGTGCGGGACAGGGAAGATTTAACTATGGCTACACCTTC
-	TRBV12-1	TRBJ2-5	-	CASSCEDRAQETQYF	TGTGCCAGCAGCTGTGAGGACAGGGCACAAGAGACCCAGTACTTC
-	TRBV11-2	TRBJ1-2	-	CASSPRGGNYGYTF	TGTGCCAGCAGCCCTCGGGGGGGCAACTATGGCTACACCTTC
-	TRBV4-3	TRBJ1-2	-	CASSQSVRQGYGYTF	TGCGCCAGCAGCCAATCGGTGAGGCAGGGCTATGGCTACACCTTC
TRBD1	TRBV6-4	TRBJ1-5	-	CASSGTGISNQPQHF	TGTGCCAGCAGTGGGACAGGTATTAGCAATCAGCCCCAGCATTTT
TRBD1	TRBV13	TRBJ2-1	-	CASRQTGTTTYNEQFF	TGTGCCAGCAGACAGACAGGGACGACTACCTACAATGAGCAGTTCTTC
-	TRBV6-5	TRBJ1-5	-	CASSYPGGNQPQHF	TGTGCCAGCAGTTACCCAGGGGGCAATCAGCCCCAGCATTTT
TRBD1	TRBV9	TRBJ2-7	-	CASSETGGGLVWSDEQYF	TGTGCCAGCAGCGAGACAGGGGGCGGTTTAGTCTGGTCGGACGAGCAGTACTTC
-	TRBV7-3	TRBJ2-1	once	CASSRDLYNEQFF	TGTGCCAGCAGTAGGGACTTATACAATGAGCAGTTCTTC
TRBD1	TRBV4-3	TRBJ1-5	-	CASSQVTGSQPQHF	TGCGCCAGCAGCCAAGTGACAGGGAGTCAGCCCCAGCATTTT
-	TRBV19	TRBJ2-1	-	CASSPQRGSYNEQFF	TGTGCCAGTAGTCCCCAGCGAGGGTCATACAATGAGCAGTTCTTC
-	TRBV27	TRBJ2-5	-	CASSPLGQQETQYF	TGTGCCAGCAGTCCCCTCGGACAGCAAGAGACCCAGTACTTC
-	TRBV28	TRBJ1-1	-	CASRKSTVNTEAFF	TGTGCCAGCAGGAAATCGACAGTGAACACTGAAGCTTTCTTT
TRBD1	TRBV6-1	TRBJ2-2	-	CASSWGQGVTGELFF	TGTGCCAGCAGTTGGGGACAGGGCGTCACCGGGGAGCTGTTTTTT
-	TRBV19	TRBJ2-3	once	CASSIETNAGADTQYF	TGTGCCAGTAGTATAGAGACTAACGCAGGGGCAGATACGCAGTATTTT
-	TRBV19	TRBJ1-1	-	CASSFRTRDTEAFF	TGTGCCAGTAGTTTCCGGACGAGGGACACTGAAGCTTTCTTT
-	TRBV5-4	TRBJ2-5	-	CASSPMVQGGETQYF	TGTGCCAGCAGCCCAATGGTACAGGGTGGGGAGACCCAGTACTTC
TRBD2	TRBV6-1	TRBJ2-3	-	CASSDPGLVTYTQYF	TGTGCCAGCAGTGACCCGGGACTAGTCACCTATACGCAGTATTTT
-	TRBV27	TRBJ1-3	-	CASSLRLGLSGNTIYF	TGTGCCAGCAGTTTAAGGTTGGGACTCTCTGGAAACACCATATATTTT
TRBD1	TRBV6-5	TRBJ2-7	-	CASSLTGTGLHEQYF	TGTGCCAGCAGTCTTACCGGGACAGGTCTTCACGAGCAGTACTTC
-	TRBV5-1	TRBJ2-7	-	CASSSGFAPLYEQYF	TGCGCCAGCAGCTCGGGTTTCGCCCCCCTCTACGAGCAGTACTTC
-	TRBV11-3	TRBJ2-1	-	CASSPQLASYNEQFF	TGTGCCAGCAGCCCACAACTAGCCTCCTACAATGAGCAGTTCTTC
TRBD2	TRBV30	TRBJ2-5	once	CAWSSGGAQETQYF	TGTGCCTGGAGCAGCGGGGGAGCCCAAGAGACCCAGTACTTC
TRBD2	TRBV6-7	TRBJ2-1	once	CASSTGTSGSDGEQFF	TGTGCCAGCAGCACCGGGACTAGCGGGAGTGACGGTGAGCAGTTCTTC
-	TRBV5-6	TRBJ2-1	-	CASSFGLRQSSYNEQFF	TGTGCCAGCAGCTTCGGGCTAAGACAGAGCTCCTACAATGAGCAGTTCTTC
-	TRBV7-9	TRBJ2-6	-	CASSLATYRGANVLTF	TGTGCCAGCAGCTTAGCAACTTACCGCGGGGCCAACGTCCTGACTTTC
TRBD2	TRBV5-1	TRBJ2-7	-	CASSLVIGGGLSYEQYF	TGCGCCAGCAGCTTGGTGATTGGCGGGGGTCTCTCCTACGAGCAGTACTTC
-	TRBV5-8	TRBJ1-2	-	CASSFGPTRANYGYTF	TGTGCCAGCAGCTTTGGCCCTACCAGGGCTAACTATGGCTACACCTTC
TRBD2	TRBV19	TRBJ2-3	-	CASSMRAGVTDTQYF	TGTGCCAGTAGTATGAGGGCGGGAGTTACAGATACGCAGTATTTT
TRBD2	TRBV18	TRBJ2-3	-	CASSPRLAGGPTQYF	TGTGCCAGCTCACCACGGCTAGCGGGAGGGCCGACGCAGTATTTT
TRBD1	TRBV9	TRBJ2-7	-	CASSVAGGTYEQYF	TGTGCCAGCAGCGTAGCAGGGGGAACCTACGAGCAGTACTTC
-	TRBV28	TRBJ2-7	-	CASTLTGILDEQYF	TGTGCCAGCACTTTGACAGGCATTCTGGACGAGCAGTACTTC
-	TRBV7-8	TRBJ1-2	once	CASSLGGTEYGYTF	TGTGCCAGCAGCTTAGGCGGGACGGAATATGGCTACACCTTC
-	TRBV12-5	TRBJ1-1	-	CASERGVDTEAFF	TGTGCTAGTGAGCGAGGAGTCGACACTGAAGCTTTCTTT
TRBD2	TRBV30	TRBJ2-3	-	CASREEGTDTQYF	TGTGCCTCCCGGGAGGAGGGGACAGATACGCAGTATTTT
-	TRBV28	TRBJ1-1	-	CASSSRLDTEAFF	TGTGCCAGCAGTTCCAGACTGGACACTGAAGCTTTCTTT
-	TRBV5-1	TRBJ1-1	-	CASTSTGRGGYTEAFF	TGCGCCAGTACCTCTACAGGGAGGGGGGGATACACTGAAGCTTTCTTT